Listed below are T cell receptor beta chains from one sample, sequenced in a study of T cell repertoires in cytomegalovirus infection. TCRdb redid the calling of the reads with MiXCR, one entry per CDR3 protein. The sample lists roughly 300,000 distinct CDR3 sequences, over 20% occurring once. Sequencing was carried out using PBMCs. The source is a human donor in good health (CMV status not recorded). Some clones in this sample may be carry-over from other donors' samples. Both conserved end residues are part of each CDR3. D genes are given only for firm matches. Some rows mark clone size as missing; the rest say once, few, many or name a class of expanded clone.

cdr3_nt,cdr3_aa,d_call,j_call,v_call,cdr3_length,clone_size
TGTGCCGGCCAGAGGGGCGGGAGAAGGGAGACCCAGTACTTC,CAGQRGGRRETQYF,TRBD2,TRBJ2-5,TRBV6-6,14,-
TGTGCCAGCAGCTTAGTCGCTAGTAACACTGAAGCTTTCTTT,CASSLVASNTEAFF,-,TRBJ1-1,TRBV7-8,14,many
TGCAGCGCTGCACGAATGGGGAATCTGTACTTC,CSAARMGNLYF,-,TRBJ2-7,TRBV29-1,11,-
TGTGCCAGCAGCTCCCTCTACGAGCAGTACTTC,CASSSLYEQYF,-,TRBJ2-7,TRBV28,11,many
TGTGCCACCAGTGATTTTCGGGGGGCAGCCTACAATGAGCAGTTCTTC,CATSDFRGAAYNEQFF,-,TRBJ2-1,TRBV24-1,16,once
TGTGCCAGCAGCGCAAAAGACACCCTGGTATCCTACAATGAGCAGTTCTTC,CASSAKDTLVSYNEQFF,-,TRBJ2-1,TRBV7-2,17,many
TGTGCCAGCAGCCACACGCAGGGGGCGACGGAGACCCAGTACTTC,CASSHTQGATETQYF,TRBD1,TRBJ2-5,TRBV4-2,15,many
TGTGCCAGCAGTTTATCGACTAGCGGGGGTGGCGGTGAGCAGTTCTTC,CASSLSTSGGGGEQFF,TRBD2,TRBJ2-1,TRBV28,16,-
TGTGCCAGCAGCGCGAGGGACAGGGGGGTCTATGGCTACACCTTC,CASSARDRGVYGYTF,TRBD1,TRBJ1-2,TRBV7-2,15,many
TGTGCCAGCAGCTTAGCGCCCAGCGGACACTACAATGAGCAGTTCTTC,CASSLAPSGHYNEQFF,-,TRBJ2-1,TRBV7-6,16,-
TGCAGTGCCCCCGACAGTGGGGGCACAGATACGCAGTATTTT,CSAPDSGGTDTQYF,-,TRBJ2-3,TRBV20-1,14,-
TGCAGTGCTAGAGATGGGGGACACAACACCGGGGAGCTGTTTTTT,CSARDGGHNTGELFF,-,TRBJ2-2,TRBV20-1,15,-
TGTGCCAGCAGTTACCCTGACCTAGCGGGTGTCTCCTACAATGAGCAGTTCTTC,CASSYPDLAGVSYNEQFF,TRBD2,TRBJ2-1,TRBV6-1,18,-
TGTGCCAGCAGCCTCTGGACAGGGGTGACTGAAGCTTTCTTT,CASSLWTGVTEAFF,TRBD1,TRBJ1-1,TRBV14,14,-
TGTGCCAGCAGCTTAGGAACTATGTGGGGGAGGCAGGGTATGTACGAGCAGTACTTC,CASSLGTMWGRQGMYEQYF,-,TRBJ2-7,TRBV7-2,19,-
TGTGCCAGCACCTGGGGAGACGAAGCTTTCTTT,CASTWGDEAFF,-,TRBJ1-1,TRBV6-1,11,-
TGTGCCAGCAGGCCAACAAACTCTGGAAACACCATATATTTT,CASRPTNSGNTIYF,-,TRBJ1-3,TRBV7-2,14,few
TGTGCCAGCAGTTCGGGACTAGCGGATCTCACAGATACGCAGTATTTT,CASSSGLADLTDTQYF,TRBD2,TRBJ2-3,TRBV5-5,16,few
TGTGCCAGCAGCTTACAGGGCCAGTATGGCTACACCTTC,CASSLQGQYGYTF,-,TRBJ1-2,TRBV7-2,13,few
TGTGCCAACAAAAACGCCTACAATGAGCAGTTCTTC,CANKNAYNEQFF,-,TRBJ2-1,TRBV10-3,12,many
TGTGCCAGCAGCTTACAGGGGGCGCGGGAAGATACGCAGTATTTT,CASSLQGAREDTQYF,TRBD1,TRBJ2-3,TRBV7-2,15,many
TGCAGCGCGTCCACTGCCTGGGACTCATCCTACGAGCAGTACTTC,CSASTAWDSSYEQYF,-,TRBJ2-7,TRBV29-1,15,once
TGTGCCACCAGCGTGGCCACGAACACCGGGGAGCTGTTTTTT,CATSVATNTGELFF,-,TRBJ2-2,TRBV15,14,many
TGCAGTGCTAGTGGAGGTCTCCAGCCCCAGCATTTT,CSASGGLQPQHF,-,TRBJ1-5,TRBV20-1,12,few
TGTGCCAGCAGTTTGGACCCACTTAGGGGTGGAGCTTTCTTT,CASSLDPLRGGAFF,-,TRBJ1-1,TRBV28,14,few
TGTGCCAGCAGTTACTCTAGGCCTTACCTCATGAATACGCAGTATTTT,CASSYSRPYLMNTQYF,-,TRBJ2-3,TRBV6-5,16,many
TGTGCCAGTAGTATTCCCCCCGGGTATTTAGCGGGAGGTGCCTACAATGAGCAGTTCTTC,CASSIPPGYLAGGAYNEQFF,TRBD2,TRBJ2-1,TRBV19,20,-
TGTGCCACCTTTAGACAGGGGACCTCTAACTATGGCTACACCTTC,CATFRQGTSNYGYTF,TRBD1,TRBJ1-2,TRBV28,15,few
TGTGCCAGTAGTCGGACTAGTTTATACAATGAGCAGTTCTTC,CASSRTSLYNEQFF,TRBD2,TRBJ2-1,TRBV19,14,-
TGTGCCAGCAGCTGGGCGGTGTCACCCCTCCACTTT,CASSWAVSPLHF,-,TRBJ1-6,TRBV5-6,12,few
TGTGCCAGCAGTTACGGACCTGCAGGGTCACCCCTCCACTTT,CASSYGPAGSPLHF,-,TRBJ1-6,TRBV2,14,few
TGTGCCAGCAGCTCCCGGCACAGCGCGAACACTGAAGCTTTCTTT,CASSSRHSANTEAFF,-,TRBJ1-1,TRBV7-9,15,few
TGTGCCACCAGTGATTTTTTAACCGGGACTAGCGGGAGAAATGAGCAGTTCTTC,CATSDFLTGTSGRNEQFF,TRBD2,TRBJ2-1,TRBV24-1,18,few
TGTGCCAGCAGCCCAGGGTTTGAGCCCCAGCATTTT,CASSPGFEPQHF,-,TRBJ1-5,TRBV7-2,12,-
TGTGCCACCGGGGACTCACCTGGCGGTGAGCAGTTCTTC,CATGDSPGGEQFF,-,TRBJ2-1,TRBV28,13,-
TGCAGCGTGGGGACGGGGGAGGACTATGGCTACACCTTC,CSVGTGEDYGYTF,-,TRBJ1-2,TRBV29-1,13,-
TGTGCCAGCAGCTCCGGGCTTGCAACTAATGAAAAACTGTTTTTT,CASSSGLATNEKLFF,-,TRBJ1-4,TRBV7-8,15,many
TGTGCCAGCAGCTTTGACAGTTATTCCTACAATGAGCAGTTCTTC,CASSFDSYSYNEQFF,-,TRBJ2-1,TRBV7-2,15,many
TGTGCCAGCAAGTCTATTGGGAATGAGCAGTTCTTC,CASKSIGNEQFF,-,TRBJ2-1,TRBV12-3/TRBV12-4,12,few
TGTGCCTGGAGTGTTTCTCGCAATCAGCCCCAGCATTTT,CAWSVSRNQPQHF,-,TRBJ1-5,TRBV30,13,-
TGTGCCAGCAGCTTGGAAGTGAATACGCAGTATTTT,CASSLEVNTQYF,-,TRBJ2-3,TRBV7-9,12,many
TGTGCCAGCAGCTCTCAGGACAGGGGGACCGGGGAGCTGTTTTTT,CASSSQDRGTGELFF,TRBD1,TRBJ2-2,TRBV7-2,15,-
TGTGCCAGCAGCTTTAACAGGGTGGACGGCTACACCTTC,CASSFNRVDGYTF,-,TRBJ1-2,TRBV7-2,13,many
TGTGCCAGCAACGAACTAGCGGGAAGCTACGAGCAGTACTTC,CASNELAGSYEQYF,TRBD2,TRBJ2-7,TRBV28,14,many